A selection of T cell receptor beta chains follows, all from one sample in a study of T cell changes during pregnancy in multiple sclerosis. Here immunoSEQ multiplex PCR was the method, and the copy in TCRdb shows in-frame clones only, minus some. This sample yields around 33,000 clones, of which roughly 90% are seen a single time; approximately 0.5% belongs to the top ten. Sequencing used CD4+ T cells from peripheral blood mononuclear cells, obtained in the third trimester of pregnancy. The receptor source for this set is a female donor in good health, enrolled as a control in a pregnancy study. CDR3s include the opening cysteine and the closing phenylalanine or tryptophan. A D gene is named only where the DNA matches it firmly. Clone size is given for some rows only: seen once, a few or many times, or a class if the clone is expanded.

j_call d_call clone_size v_call cdr3_nt cdr3_aa
TRBJ1-1 - - TRBV5-8 TGTGCCAGCAGCTTGAGGTGGAGCCGCGGTGAAGCTTTCTTT CASSLRWSRGEAFF
TRBJ1-1 - - TRBV4-3 TGCGCCAGCAGCCAGACGGGGATTCAGGGGAAAGCTTTCTTT CASSQTGIQGKAFF
TRBJ2-5 - - TRBV29-1 TGCAGCGGAAAATTAGTAAATCAAGAGACCCAGTACTTC CSGKLVNQETQYF
TRBJ2-3 - - TRBV29-1 TGCAGCGTTGAAGGGGCAGGTGGTCCCCAACCGTCAGATACGCAGTATTTT CSVEGAGGPQPSDTQYF
TRBJ1-1 - - TRBV7-8 TGTGCCAGCAGCTTCCGGGGGGGGTTCGGAACTGAAGCTTTCTTT CASSFRGGFGTEAFF
TRBJ1-1 TRBD1 - TRBV6-1 TGTGCCAGCAGTAGACAGGGCTTAGATGAAGCTTTCTTT CASSRQGLDEAFF
TRBJ1-2 - - TRBV10-3 TGTGCCATCAGTGAGTCGGGGGACGGAGGGGGCTACACCTTC CAISESGDGGGYTF
TRBJ2-1 TRBD2 - TRBV9 TGTGCCAGCAGCGTAGGCCTAGCGGGGGCCGGGAGCTCCTACAATGAGCAGTTCTTC CASSVGLAGAGSSYNEQFF
TRBJ2-2 TRBD1 - TRBV11-3 TGTGCCAGCAGCTCGACAGGGGTAACCACCGGGGAGCTGTTTTTT CASSSTGVTTGELFF
TRBJ2-5 TRBD1 - TRBV12-5 TGTGCTAGTGGTTTGGTAAGGTGGACAGGGGGAAACCAAGAGACCCAGTACTTC CASGLVRWTGGNQETQYF
TRBJ1-1 - - TRBV30 TGTGCCTGGAGTTTCTTAAACACTGAAGCTTTCTTT CAWSFLNTEAFF
TRBJ2-2 TRBD1 - TRBV5-4 TGTGCCAGCAGCCCCATAACGGGACAGATCACCGGGGAGCTGTTTTTT CASSPITGQITGELFF
TRBJ2-5 - - TRBV18 TGTGCCAGCTCACCAAATGAGGAGACCCAGTACTTC CASSPNEETQYF
TRBJ1-1 TRBD1 - TRBV23-1 TGCGCCAGCAGGCGGGACAGGGGGCACACTGAAGCTTTCTTT CASRRDRGHTEAFF
TRBJ2-7 TRBD2 once TRBV5-1 TGCGCCAGCAGCTTTGGTGGCGGGAGGGCCGACGAGCAGTACTTC CASSFGGGRADEQYF
TRBJ1-4 - - TRBV27 TGTGCCAGCAGGATACAGGGACTAAATGAAAAACTGTTTTTT CASRIQGLNEKLFF
TRBJ2-5 - - TRBV5-1 TGCGCCAGCAGCTTGATCGAAGAGACCCAGTACTTC CASSLIEETQYF
TRBJ1-3 - - TRBV5-1 TGCGCCAGCAGCACCGGTTTCTCTGGAAACACCATATATTTT CASSTGFSGNTIYF
TRBJ2-3 TRBD2 - TRBV5-1 TGCGCCAGCAGTCACCCGGGACTAGCGGGAGTGGGGAGTAGCACAGATACGCAGTATTTT CASSHPGLAGVGSSTDTQYF
TRBJ2-7 TRBD2 - TRBV19 TGTGCCAGTAGAATGGGACTAGCGCAGACCTACGAGCAGTACTTC CASRMGLAQTYEQYF
TRBJ2-3 TRBD1 - TRBV11-2 TGTGCCAGCAGCCCCTGGACAGGTAGCACAGATACGCAGTATTTT CASSPWTGSTDTQYF
TRBJ1-5 TRBD1 - TRBV7-9 TGTGCCAGCAGCGCGGACAGGGGGCCGGGACAGCCCCAGCATTTT CASSADRGPGQPQHF
TRBJ2-1 TRBD1 - TRBV11-1 TGTGCCAGCAGCTTAGGGTTAGGGACAGGGGCCTACAATGAACAGTTCTTC CASSLGLGTGAYNEQFF
TRBJ2-5 - once TRBV2 TGTGCCAGCACGCGGCAAGAGACCCAGTACTTC CASTRQETQYF
TRBJ2-7 - - TRBV9 TGTGCCAGCAGCGGCGGACTGGGCCGGGGAGAGCAGTACTTC CASSGGLGRGEQYF
TRBJ2-5 TRBD2 - TRBV7-8 TGTGCCAGCAGCTTACTATGGGGACTAGCGGGGGTGGAGACCCAGTACTTC CASSLLWGLAGVETQYF
TRBJ2-4 - - TRBV27 TGTGCCAGCAGCCCAACAGGTTTAGCCAAAAACATTCAGTACTTC CASSPTGLAKNIQYF
TRBJ2-1 TRBD2 once TRBV19 TGTGCCAGTATGAAAGCGGGAGGGCCCTCCAATGAGCAGTTCTTC CASMKAGGPSNEQFF
TRBJ1-1 - - TRBV6-6 TGTGCCAGCAGTGGACAAAACACTGAAGCTTTCTTT CASSGQNTEAFF
TRBJ2-5 TRBD1 few TRBV29-1 TGCAGCGTTGATATGGGACAGGGGGCGGGGGAGACCCAGTACTTC CSVDMGQGAGETQYF
TRBJ2-7 TRBD1 few TRBV6-1 TGTGCCACGAGGGACAGCTCCTACGAGCAGTACTTC CATRDSSYEQYF
TRBJ2-1 - - TRBV5-4 TGTGCCAGCAGCTTGGGGGGAAGGGACTTCCATGAGCAGTTCTTC CASSLGGRDFHEQFF
TRBJ2-7 TRBD2 - TRBV7-2 TGTGCCAGCAGCTTAGCGCCGGCGGGAGGGTGGAACGAGCAGTACTTC CASSLAPAGGWNEQYF
TRBJ1-1 TRBD1 - TRBV19 TGTGCCAGTTCCAGGGGGCTCCGAGTAACGGACACTGAAGCTTTCTTT CASSRGLRVTDTEAFF
TRBJ2-1 - - TRBV5-1 TGCGCCAGCAGCTCTGATAGCTTCACAATGGGTGAGCAGTTCTTC CASSSDSFTMGEQFF
TRBJ1-2 - - TRBV6-6 TGTGCCAGCAGTTCGGGGGGAAACTATGGCTACACCTTC CASSSGGNYGYTF
TRBJ1-3 - - TRBV14 TGTGCCAGCAGCCCGGGGGGGTTCTCTGGAAACACCATATATTTT CASSPGGFSGNTIYF
TRBJ1-2 - - TRBV5-1 TGCGCCAGCAGCTTGGGTGGGGGCAGAGGGAACTATGGCTACACCTTC CASSLGGGRGNYGYTF
TRBJ2-2 TRBD2 - TRBV19 TGTGCCAGTAGGGAAAGGACTAGCGGAGAACTTAAAACCGGGGAGCTGTTTTTT CASRERTSGELKTGELFF
TRBJ2-1 TRBD1 - TRBV19 TGTGCCAGTAGTATTCCACAGGGGGCTGGGTACAATGAGCAGTTCTTC CASSIPQGAGYNEQFF
TRBJ1-1 - - TRBV19 TGTGCCAGTAGTATCGCAGGGTACACTGAAGCTTTCTTT CASSIAGYTEAFF
TRBJ1-2 - - TRBV5-1 TGCGCCAGCAGCTTGGCCGGGGTCGACTATGGCTACACCTTC CASSLAGVDYGYTF